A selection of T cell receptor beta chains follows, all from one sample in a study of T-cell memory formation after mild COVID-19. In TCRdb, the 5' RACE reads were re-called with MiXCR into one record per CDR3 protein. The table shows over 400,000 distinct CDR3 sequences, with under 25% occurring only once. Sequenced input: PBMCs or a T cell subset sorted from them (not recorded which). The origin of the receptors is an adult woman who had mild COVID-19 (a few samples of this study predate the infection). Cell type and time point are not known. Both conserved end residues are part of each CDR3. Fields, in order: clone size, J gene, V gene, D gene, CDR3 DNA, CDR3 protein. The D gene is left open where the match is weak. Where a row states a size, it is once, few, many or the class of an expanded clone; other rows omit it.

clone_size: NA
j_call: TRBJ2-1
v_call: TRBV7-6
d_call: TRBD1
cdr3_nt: TGTGCCAGCAGCCCCCGGACAGGGGGCTTCGATGAGCAGTTCTTC
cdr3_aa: CASSPRTGGFDEQFF

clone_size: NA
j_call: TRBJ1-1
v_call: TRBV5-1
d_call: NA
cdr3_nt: TGCGCCAGTGGACCCACCGAAATTAAGATCGCTGAAGCTTTCTTT
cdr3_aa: CASGPTEIKIAEAFF

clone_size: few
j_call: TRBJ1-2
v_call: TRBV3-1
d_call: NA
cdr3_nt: TGTGCCAGCAGCTACTTTGGACGGAGTAACTATGGCTACACCTTC
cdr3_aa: CASSYFGRSNYGYTF

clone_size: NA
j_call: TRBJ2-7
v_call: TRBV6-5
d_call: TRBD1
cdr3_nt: TGTGCCAGCAGTTACCCTAGACAGGGAACCTACGAGCAGTACTTC
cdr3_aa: CASSYPRQGTYEQYF

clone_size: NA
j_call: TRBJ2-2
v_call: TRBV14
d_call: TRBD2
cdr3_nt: TGTGCCAGCAGCCAAGGACTAGCGGGAAACACCGGGGAGCTGTTTTTT
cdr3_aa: CASSQGLAGNTGELFF

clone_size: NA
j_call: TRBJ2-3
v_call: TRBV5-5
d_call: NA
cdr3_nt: TGTGCCAGCAGCTTGGCCTTAGTTACGCAGTATTTT
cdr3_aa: CASSLALVTQYF

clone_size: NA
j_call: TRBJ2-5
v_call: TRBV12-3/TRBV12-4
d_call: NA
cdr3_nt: TGTGCCAGCAGTATCTACAGGGACACGGGTGAGACCCAGTACTTC
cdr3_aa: CASSIYRDTGETQYF

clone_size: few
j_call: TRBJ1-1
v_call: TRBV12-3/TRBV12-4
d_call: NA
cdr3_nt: TGTGCCAGCAGTTTAAGACGGGGACAAAGACTGAACACTGAAGCTTTCTTT
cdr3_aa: CASSLRRGQRLNTEAFF

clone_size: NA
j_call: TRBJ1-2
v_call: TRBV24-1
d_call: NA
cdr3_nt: TGTGCCACCATGCCAGGGGCGACCTTTTCCGATGGCTACACCTTC
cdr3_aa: CATMPGATFSDGYTF

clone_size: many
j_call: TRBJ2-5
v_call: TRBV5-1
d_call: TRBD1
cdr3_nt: TGCGCCAGCAGCCCCGGGACAGCCCAAGAGACCCAGTACTTC
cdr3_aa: CASSPGTAQETQYF

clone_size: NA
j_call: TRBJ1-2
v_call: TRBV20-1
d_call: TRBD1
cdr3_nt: TGCAGTGCTCACAGAGGGACAGGGTCTTCTGGTGGCTACACCTTC
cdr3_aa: CSAHRGTGSSGGYTF

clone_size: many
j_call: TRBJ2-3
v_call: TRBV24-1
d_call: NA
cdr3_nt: TGTGCCACAGGGGGGAGCACAGATACGCAGTATTTT
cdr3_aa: CATGGSTDTQYF

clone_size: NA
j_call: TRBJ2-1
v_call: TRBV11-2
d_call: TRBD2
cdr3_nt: TGTGCCAGCAGCTTAGGGCTTAGGCGGGAGAGTCGTTACAATGAGCAGTTCTTC
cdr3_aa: CASSLGLRRESRYNEQFF

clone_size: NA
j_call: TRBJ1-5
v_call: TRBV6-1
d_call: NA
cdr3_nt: TGTGCCAGCAGTTGGGAGCGCGATCAGCCCCAGCATTTT
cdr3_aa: CASSWERDQPQHF

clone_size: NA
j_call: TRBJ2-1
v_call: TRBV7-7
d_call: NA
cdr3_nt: TGTGCCAGCAGCTTAGAAGGAGGGTTTGAGCAGTTCTTC
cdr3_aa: CASSLEGGFEQFF

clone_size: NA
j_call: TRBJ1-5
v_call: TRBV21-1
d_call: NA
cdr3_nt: TGTGCCAGCAGCAAAAAGGCCCCGGGACAGGGAGGTCAGCCCCAGCATTTT
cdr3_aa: CASSKKAPGQGGQPQHF

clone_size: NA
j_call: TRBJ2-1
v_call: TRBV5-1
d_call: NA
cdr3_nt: TGCGCCAGCATCAACTTGTTTGGAAATGAGCAGTTCTTC
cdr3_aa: CASINLFGNEQFF

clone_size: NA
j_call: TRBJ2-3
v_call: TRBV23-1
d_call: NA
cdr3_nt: TGCGCTTTCAATACGCAGTATTTT
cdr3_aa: CAFNTQYF

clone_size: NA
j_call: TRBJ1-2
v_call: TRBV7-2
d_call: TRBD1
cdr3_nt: TGTGCCAGCAGTTCTGACAGGGCTCCGGGAGGCTACACCTTC
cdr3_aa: CASSSDRAPGGYTF

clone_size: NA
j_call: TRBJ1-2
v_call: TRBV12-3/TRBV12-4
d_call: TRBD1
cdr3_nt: TGTGCCAGCAGTTTCCAGGGGGCATTTGGCTACACCTTC
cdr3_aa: CASSFQGAFGYTF

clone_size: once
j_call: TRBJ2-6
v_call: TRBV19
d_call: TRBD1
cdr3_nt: TGTGCCAGTAGTGCTCCGGGACAGGGAGGTGGTGGGGCCAACGTCCTGACTTTC
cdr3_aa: CASSAPGQGGGGANVLTF

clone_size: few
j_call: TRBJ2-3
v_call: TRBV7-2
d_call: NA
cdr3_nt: TGTGCCAGCAGCCGATCTAGCGTCGGGTCCGCAGATACGCAGTATTTT
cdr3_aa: CASSRSSVGSADTQYF

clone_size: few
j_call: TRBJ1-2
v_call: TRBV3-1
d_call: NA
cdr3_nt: TGTGCCAGCAGCCAAGGCGAAGGGAACTATGGCTACACCTTC
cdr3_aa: CASSQGEGNYGYTF

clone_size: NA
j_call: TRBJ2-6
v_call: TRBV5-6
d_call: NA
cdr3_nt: TGTGCCAGCAGCTTCGGGTACTCTGGGGCCAACGTCCTGACTTTC
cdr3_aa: CASSFGYSGANVLTF

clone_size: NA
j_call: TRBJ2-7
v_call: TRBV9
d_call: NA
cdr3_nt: TGTGCCAGCAGCGTAGTTGAGGGAGGAGTTCACGAGCAGTACTTC
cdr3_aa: CASSVVEGGVHEQYF

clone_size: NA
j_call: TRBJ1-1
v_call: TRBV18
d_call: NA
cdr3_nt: TGTGCCAGCGAGACTAGCAGGGGATGGGAAGGCACTGAAGCTTTCTTT
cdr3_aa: CASETSRGWEGTEAFF